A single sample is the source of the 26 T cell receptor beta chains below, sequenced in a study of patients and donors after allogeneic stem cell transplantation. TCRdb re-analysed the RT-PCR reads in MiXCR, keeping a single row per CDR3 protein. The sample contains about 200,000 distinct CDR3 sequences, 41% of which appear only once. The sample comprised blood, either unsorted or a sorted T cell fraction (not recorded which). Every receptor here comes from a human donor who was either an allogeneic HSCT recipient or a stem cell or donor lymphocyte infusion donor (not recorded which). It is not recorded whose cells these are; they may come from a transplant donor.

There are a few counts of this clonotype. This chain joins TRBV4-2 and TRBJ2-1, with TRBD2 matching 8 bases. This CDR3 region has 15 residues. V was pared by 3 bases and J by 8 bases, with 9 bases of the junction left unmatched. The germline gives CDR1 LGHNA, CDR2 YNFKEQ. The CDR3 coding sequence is TGTGCCAGCAGCCATAGAGCGGGAGTTTGGGATGAGCAGTTCTTC. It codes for CASSHRAGVWDEQFF.

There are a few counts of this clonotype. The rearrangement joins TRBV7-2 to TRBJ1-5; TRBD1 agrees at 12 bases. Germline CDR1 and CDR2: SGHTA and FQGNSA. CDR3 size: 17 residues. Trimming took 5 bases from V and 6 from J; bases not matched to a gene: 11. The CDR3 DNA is TGTGCCAGCAGCCTAGGGGACAGGGGGCTGTTAGGTCAGCCCCAGCATTTT. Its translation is CASSLGDRGLLGQPQHF.

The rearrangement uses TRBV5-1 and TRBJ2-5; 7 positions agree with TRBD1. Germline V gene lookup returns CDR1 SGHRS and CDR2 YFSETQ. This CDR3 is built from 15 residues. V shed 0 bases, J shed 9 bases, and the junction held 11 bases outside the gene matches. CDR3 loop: CASSLENPGGVAQYF. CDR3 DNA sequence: TGCGCCAGCAGCTTGGAGAACCCAGGGGGAGTGGCCCAGTACTTC. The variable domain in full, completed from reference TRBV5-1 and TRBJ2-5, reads KAGVTQTPRYLIKTRGQQVTLSCSPISGHRSVSWYQQTPGQGLQFLFEYFSETQRNKGNFPGRFSGRQFSNSRSEMNVSTLELGDSALYLCASSLENPGGVAQYFGPGTRLLVL.

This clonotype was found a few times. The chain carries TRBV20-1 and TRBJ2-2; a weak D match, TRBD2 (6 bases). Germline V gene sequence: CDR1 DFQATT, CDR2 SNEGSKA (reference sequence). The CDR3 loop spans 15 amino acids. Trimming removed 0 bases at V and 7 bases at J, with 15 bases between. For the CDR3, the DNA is TGCAGTGCTAGAGATCGTGTGGAGGAGGGCGGGGAGCTGTTTTTT. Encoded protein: CSARDRVEEGGELFF.

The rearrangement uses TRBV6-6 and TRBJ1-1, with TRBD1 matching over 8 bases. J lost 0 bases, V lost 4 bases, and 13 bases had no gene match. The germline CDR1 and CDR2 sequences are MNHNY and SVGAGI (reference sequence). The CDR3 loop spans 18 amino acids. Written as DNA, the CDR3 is TGTGCCAGCAGTTCCGCTACAGGGGGTGAAAACATGAACACTGAAGCTTTCTTT. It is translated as CASSSATGGENMNTEAFF.

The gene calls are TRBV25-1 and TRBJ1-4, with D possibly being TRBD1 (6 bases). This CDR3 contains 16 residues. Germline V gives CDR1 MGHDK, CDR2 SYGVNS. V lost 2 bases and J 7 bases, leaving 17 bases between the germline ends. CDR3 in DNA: TGTGCCAGCAGTGAAGCTGGGGGGCGAGGGGCTGAAAAACTGTTTTTT. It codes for CASSEAGGRGAEKLFF.

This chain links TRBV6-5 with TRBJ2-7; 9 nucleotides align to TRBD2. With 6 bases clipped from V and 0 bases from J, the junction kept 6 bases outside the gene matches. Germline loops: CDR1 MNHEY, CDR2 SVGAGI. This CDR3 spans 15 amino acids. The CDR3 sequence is CASRRTSAGSYEQYF. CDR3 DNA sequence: TGTGCCAGCAGGCGGACTAGCGCCGGCTCCTACGAGCAGTACTTC.

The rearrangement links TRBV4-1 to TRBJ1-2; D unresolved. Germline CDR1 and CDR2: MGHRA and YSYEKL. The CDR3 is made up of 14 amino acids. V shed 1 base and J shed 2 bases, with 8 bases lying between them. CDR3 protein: CASSQALLNYGYTF. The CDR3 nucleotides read TGCGCCAGCAGCCAAGCTCTATTGAACTATGGCTACACCTTC.

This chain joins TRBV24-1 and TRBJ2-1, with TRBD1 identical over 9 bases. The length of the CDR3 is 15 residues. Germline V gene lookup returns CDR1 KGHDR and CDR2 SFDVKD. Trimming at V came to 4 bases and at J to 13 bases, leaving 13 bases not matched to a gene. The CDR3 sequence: CATSDHYLGTGSQFF. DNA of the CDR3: TGTGCCACCAGTGACCATTATTTAGGGACAGGGAGCCAGTTCTTC.

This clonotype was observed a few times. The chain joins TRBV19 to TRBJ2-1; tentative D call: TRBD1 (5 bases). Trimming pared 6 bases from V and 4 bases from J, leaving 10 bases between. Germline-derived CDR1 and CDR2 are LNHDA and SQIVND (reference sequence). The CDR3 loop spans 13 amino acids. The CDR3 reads CASSLDTYNEQFF. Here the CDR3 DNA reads TGTGCCAGTAGCCTGGACACTTACAATGAGCAGTTCTTC.

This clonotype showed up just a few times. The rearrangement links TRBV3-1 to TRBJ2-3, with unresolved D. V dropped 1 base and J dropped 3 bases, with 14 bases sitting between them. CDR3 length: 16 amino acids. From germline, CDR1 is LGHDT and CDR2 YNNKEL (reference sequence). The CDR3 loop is CASSQVVSAGTDTQYF. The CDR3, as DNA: TGTGCCAGCAGCCAAGTCGTTTCGGCTGGGACAGATACGCAGTATTTT.

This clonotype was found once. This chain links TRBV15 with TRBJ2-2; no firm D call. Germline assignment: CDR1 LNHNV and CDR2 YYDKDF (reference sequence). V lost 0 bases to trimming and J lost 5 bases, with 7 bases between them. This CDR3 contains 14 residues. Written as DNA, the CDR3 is TGTGCCACCAGCAGAGATGGAAATACCGGGGAGCTGTTTTTT. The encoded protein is CATSRDGNTGELFF. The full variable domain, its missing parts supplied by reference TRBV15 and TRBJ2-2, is DAMVIQNPRYQVTQFGKPVTLSCSQTLNHNVMYWYQQKSSQAPKLLFHYYDKDFNNEADTPDNFQSRRPNTSFCFLDIRSPGLGDTAMYLCATSRDGNTGELFFGEGSRLTVL.

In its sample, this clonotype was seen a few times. The CDR3 DNA reads as TGTGCCAGCAGCCCCTACGGGACGGCGAACACTGAAGCTTTCTTT. Amino acids: CASSPYGTANTEAFF. The chain recombines TRBV7-3 with TRBJ1-1; the D gene is possibly TRBD1 (5 bases). CDR1 is SGHTA and CDR2 is FQGTGA in the germline V gene. V was pared by 5 bases and J by 1 base, with 14 bases between. This CDR3 is 15 amino acids long.

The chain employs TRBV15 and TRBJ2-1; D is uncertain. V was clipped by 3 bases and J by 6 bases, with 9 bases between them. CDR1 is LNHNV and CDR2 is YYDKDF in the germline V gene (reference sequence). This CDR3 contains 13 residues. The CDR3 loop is CATSSALSNEQFF. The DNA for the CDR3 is TGTGCCACCAGCAGTGCCCTCTCCAATGAGCAGTTCTTC.

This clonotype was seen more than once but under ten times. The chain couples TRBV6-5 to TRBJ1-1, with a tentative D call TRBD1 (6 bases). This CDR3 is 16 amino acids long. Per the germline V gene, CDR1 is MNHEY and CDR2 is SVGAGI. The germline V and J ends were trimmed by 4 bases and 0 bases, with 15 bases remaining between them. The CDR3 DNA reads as TGTGCCAGCAGTTCTTATGGGGGCCCGGTGAACACTGAAGCTTTCTTT. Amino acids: CASSSYGGPVNTEAFF.

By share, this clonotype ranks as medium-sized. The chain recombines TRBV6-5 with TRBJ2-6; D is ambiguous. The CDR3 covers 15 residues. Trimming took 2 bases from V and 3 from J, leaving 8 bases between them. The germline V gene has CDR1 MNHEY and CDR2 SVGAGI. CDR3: CASSYQGLGANVLTF. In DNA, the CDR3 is TGTGCCAGCAGTTACCAAGGGCTTGGGGCCAACGTCCTGACTTTC.

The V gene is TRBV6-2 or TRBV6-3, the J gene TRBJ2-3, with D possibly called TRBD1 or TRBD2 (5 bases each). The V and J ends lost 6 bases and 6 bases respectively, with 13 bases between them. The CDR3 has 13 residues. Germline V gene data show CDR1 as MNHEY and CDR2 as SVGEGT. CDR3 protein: CASRGDNSDTQYF. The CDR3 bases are TGTGCCAGCAGGGGGGATAATTCTGATACGCAGTATTTT.

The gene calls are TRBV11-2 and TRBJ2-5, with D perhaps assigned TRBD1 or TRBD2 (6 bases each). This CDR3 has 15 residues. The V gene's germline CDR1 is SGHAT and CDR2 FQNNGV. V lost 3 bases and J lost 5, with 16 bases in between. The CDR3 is CASSLLQGAGETQYF. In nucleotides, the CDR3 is TGTGCCAGCAGCTTGTTACAGGGCGCGGGGGAGACCCAGTACTTC.

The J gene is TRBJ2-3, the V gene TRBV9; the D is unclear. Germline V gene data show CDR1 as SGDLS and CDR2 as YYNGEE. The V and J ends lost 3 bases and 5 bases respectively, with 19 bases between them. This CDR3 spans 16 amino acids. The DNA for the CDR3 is TGTGCCAGCAGCGCGGACGGTCAGCAGGTAGAAGATACGCAGTATTTT. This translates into CASSADGQQVEDTQYF.

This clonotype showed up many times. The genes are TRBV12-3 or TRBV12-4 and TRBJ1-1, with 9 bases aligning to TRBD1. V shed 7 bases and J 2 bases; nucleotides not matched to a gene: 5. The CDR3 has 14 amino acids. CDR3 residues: CASTTGQGNTEAFF. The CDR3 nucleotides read TGTGCCAGCACCACGGGACAGGGCAACACTGAAGCTTTCTTT.

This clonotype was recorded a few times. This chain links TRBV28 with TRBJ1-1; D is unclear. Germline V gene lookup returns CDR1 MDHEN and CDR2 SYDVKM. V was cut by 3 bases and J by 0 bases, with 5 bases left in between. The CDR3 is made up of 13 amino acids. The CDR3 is CASSLLLNTEAFF. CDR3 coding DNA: TGTGCCAGCAGTTTGCTGCTGAACACTGAAGCTTTCTTT.

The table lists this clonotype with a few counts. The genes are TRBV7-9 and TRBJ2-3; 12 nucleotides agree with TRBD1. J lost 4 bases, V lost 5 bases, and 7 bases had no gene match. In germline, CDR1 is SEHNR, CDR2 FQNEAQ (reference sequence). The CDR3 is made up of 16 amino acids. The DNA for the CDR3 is TGTGCCAGCAGCGATCCCCGGGACAGGGGGCCAGATACGCAGTATTTT. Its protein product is CASSDPRDRGPDTQYF.

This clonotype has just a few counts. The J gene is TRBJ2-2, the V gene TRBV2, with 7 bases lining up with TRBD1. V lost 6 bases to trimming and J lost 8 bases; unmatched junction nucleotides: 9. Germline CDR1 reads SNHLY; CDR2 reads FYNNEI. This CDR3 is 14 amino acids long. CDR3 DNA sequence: TGTGCCAGCAGGAAGACAGGGTACTCGGGGGAGCTGTTTTTT. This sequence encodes CASRKTGYSGELFF.

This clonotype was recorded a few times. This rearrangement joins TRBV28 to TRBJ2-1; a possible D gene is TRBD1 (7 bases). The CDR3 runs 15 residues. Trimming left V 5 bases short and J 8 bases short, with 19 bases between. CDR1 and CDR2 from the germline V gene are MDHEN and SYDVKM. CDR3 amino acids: CASSQGGGTAYEQFF. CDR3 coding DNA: TGTGCCAGCAGTCAGGGGGGCGGGACCGCCTATGAGCAGTTCTTC.

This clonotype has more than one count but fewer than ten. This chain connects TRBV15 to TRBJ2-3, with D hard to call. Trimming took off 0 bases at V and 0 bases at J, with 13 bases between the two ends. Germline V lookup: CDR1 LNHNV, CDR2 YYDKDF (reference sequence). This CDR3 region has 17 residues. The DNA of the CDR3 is TGTGCCACCAGCAGAGATGGGAACGGTGCTAGCACAGATACGCAGTATTTT. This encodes CATSRDGNGASTDTQYF.

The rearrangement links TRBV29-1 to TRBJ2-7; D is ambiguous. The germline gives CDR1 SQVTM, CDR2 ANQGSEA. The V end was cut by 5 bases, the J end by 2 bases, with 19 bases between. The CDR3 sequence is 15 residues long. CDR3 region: CSVLHPSPLAYEQYF. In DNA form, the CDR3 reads TGCAGCGTTCTGCACCCTTCCCCGTTGGCCTACGAGCAGTACTTC.